Reported below is one T cell receptor beta chain. This clone is assessed as medium-sized (0.01 to 0.1%). The antigen it binds to is not known. No qualities accompany the bases; no much larger clone lies one base away. These data are taken from a study of CD4+ T cells in melanoma (dated by TCRdb to between 2021 and 2022). Regarding the study in general: Neoantigen-specific CD4+ T cells in human melanoma were what the study investigated.

Patients with melanoma were used as donors. The germline V gene gives CDR1 as SGHTA and CDR2 as FQGNSA. From the cysteine through the phenylalanine, the CDR3 covers 14 amino acids. The DNA shown is the 42-base CDR3, in frame from base 1. V was cut back by 1 base and J by 0 bases, leaving a gap of 4 bases between them. Summary of the overall study and its limitations: Neoantigen-specific CD4+ T cells in melanoma were reported to have a range of differentiation states. Neoantigen-specific CD4+ T cells were reported to be correlated with the function of CD8+ T cells, macrophages and B cells.

Library preparation employed the immunoSEQ multiplex PCR assay. What TCRdb holds here is the immuneACCESS table cut down to in-frame rearrangements. Part of the clones is not present; checked against another copy, under half of the missing clones reflect an unresolved V gene, and the others are unexplained. Recorded for this sample are approximately 9,400 clones; over 55% of them occurred a single time. The top ten clones comprise around 13% of the sample. Sequences were obtained from cells from a culture (not recorded whether cultured in vitro). This clonotype originated in a human donor with melanoma. The sequence joins TRBV7-2 to TRBJ1-5, with no confident D gene call. The CDR3 in this case is CASSLEISNQPQHF. The nucleotides read TGTGCCAGCAGCTTAGAGATTAGCAATCAGCCCCAGCATTTT.